This is a list of T cell receptor beta chains from one sample in a study of Tregs in tolerant kidney transplant recipients. TCRdb's table, derived via immunoSEQ multiplex PCR, lists solely in-frame clones and lacks some. The data contain 75,000 to 80,000 clones, more than 85% of them singletons. Source: Tregs from blood, taken before the transplant. The receptors shown here come from a human donor who received a combined kidney and bone marrow transplant. The CDR3 runs from the conserved cysteine through the conserved F or W. Size tells how often a clone was seen (once, few, many) or the class of an expanded clone, and some rows leave it out.

>TRBV6-5|-|TRBJ2-7
CASSYAGTSFYEQYF
>TRBV30|once|TRBJ1-4
CAWSVGRNEKLFF
>TRBV6-5|-|TRBJ1-4
CASGGGSSEKLFF
>TRBV6-6|once|TRBJ2-7
CASSFLEVYEQYF
>TRBV19|few|TRBJ1-3
CASSMGANSGNTIYF
>TRBV7-2|once|TRBJ2-3
CASSSPLADTQYF
>TRBV27|-|TRBJ1-2
CASSTDRGVGYTF
>TRBV7-9|-|TRBJ1-1
CASSLAVGNKNTEAFF
>TRBV28|-|TRBJ2-1
CASSSSGQVSYNEQFF
>TRBV7-2|-|TRBJ2-7
CASSLGLVLSGEFPYEQYF
>TRBV5-4|-|TRBJ2-1
CASSLGERTDYNEQFF
>TRBV7-9|-|TRBJ2-7
CASSLGGLTGGRYEQYF
>TRBV11-3|-|TRBJ1-1
CASSLYQTNSNTEAFF
>TRBV10-3|-|TRBJ1-1
CAISDRGQANTEAFF
>TRBV11-2|-|TRBJ1-3
CASSFIGEGGNTIYF
>TRBV7-7|-|TRBJ2-5
CASSLTPTGKETQYF
>TRBV18|once|TRBJ2-3
CASSLDKGTQYF
>TRBV6-1|-|TRBJ2-2
CASSDALVGNTGELFF
>TRBV5-1|once|TRBJ1-1
CASSTGTNTEAFF
>TRBV6-5|-|TRBJ2-7
CASSWTGTGPYEQYF
>TRBV6-6|few|TRBJ2-7
CASSPGAYEQYF
>TRBV5-1|-|TRBJ1-1
CASSRRENTEAFF
>TRBV6-5|-|TRBJ2-1
CASSERDEQFF
>TRBV19|-|TRBJ1-5
CASSSDRGLSNQPQHF
>TRBV6-1|-|TRBJ1-6
CASSYSNSPLHF
>TRBV6-5|-|TRBJ1-5
CASKSSQGASQPQHF
>TRBV28|-|TRBJ2-7
CASSFPNMVDEQYF
>TRBV28|-|TRBJ2-7
CASSLGRDYEQYF
>TRBV6-6|once|TRBJ1-5
CASSYSRQGGGQPQHF
>TRBV7-8|-|TRBJ2-1
CASSLREVAGDNEQFF
>TRBV2|-|TRBJ2-1
CASSEWGEAAHGNNNEQFF
>TRBV7-2|-|TRBJ2-3
CASSARADTQYF
>TRBV7-9|-|TRBJ1-2
CASSSPVQGVYGYTF
>TRBV4-2|-|TRBJ2-1
CASSQAGVGNEQFF
>TRBV7-3|-|TRBJ1-2
CASSPTRGHGYTF
>TRBV5-1|-|TRBJ2-1
CASSLSTSVSYNEQFF
>TRBV11-2|-|TRBJ2-3
CASSTGTSTDTQYF
>TRBV21-1|-|TRBJ2-1
CASSKALFRVLSTPGGYNEQFF
>TRBV18|-|TRBJ2-2
CASSPVIGTGELFF
>TRBV7-9|-|TRBJ2-7
CASSSHGQWYF
>TRBV5-1|-|TRBJ2-7
CASSRKAPDEGNEQYF
>TRBV9|-|TRBJ2-3
CASSARTGTSGTDTQYF
>TRBV5-1|-|TRBJ2-7
CASSLPPGRTSYEQYF
>TRBV7-8|-|TRBJ1-6
CASSWGNNSPLHF
>TRBV6-5|-|TRBJ1-2
CASREGQGINYGYTF
>TRBV19|few|TRBJ2-7
CASSIDGSSYEQYF
>TRBV5-1|-|TRBJ1-4
CASSSQGAATNEKLFF
>TRBV18|-|TRBJ1-3
CASSPAGHTIYF
>TRBV27|once|TRBJ2-3
CASSFPGVDTQYF
>TRBV28|-|TRBJ2-5
CASSLPGWTQYF
>TRBV6-5|-|TRBJ1-2
CASRPGRTNYGYTF
>TRBV5-1|-|TRBJ1-3
CASSLGTENSGNTIYF
>TRBV5-1|-|TRBJ2-3
CASSIGTVHTDTQYF
>TRBV18|-|TRBJ2-1
CASSPGTYNEQFF
>TRBV6-5|-|TRBJ1-5
CASSLGENQPQHF
>TRBV21-1|-|TRBJ2-3
CASRLDHGTDTQYF
>TRBV4-2|-|TRBJ2-1
CASSQDGTSGSYEQFF
>TRBV5-1|-|TRBJ2-5
CASSLGLDGETQYF
>TRBV11-2|-|TRBJ2-5
CASSLDGWTQYF